This T cell receptor (beta chain) was sequenced during a study of control samples from healthy donors and cancer patients. The germline CDR1 and CDR2 sequences are LGHDT and YNNKEL (reference sequence). The CDR3 consists of 14 residues. V dropped 2 bases and J dropped 1 base, with 8 bases sitting between them. Here immunoSEQ multiplex PCR was the method, and the copy in TCRdb shows in-frame clones only, minus some. The table has 160,000 or so clones, around 96% seen once. The receptor was derived from a woman in her 40s in good health. The rearrangement uses TRBV3-1 (or the pseudogene TRBV3-2) and TRBJ1-1; D is ambiguous. The sample taken for sequencing was blood. As DNA, the CDR3 is TGTGCCAGCAGCCAACTGGTCCGGAACACTGAAGCTTTCTTT. This gives the protein CASSQLVRNTEAFF.